The source of this T cell receptor (beta chain) is a study of cytomegalovirus exposure and HLA in healthy donors. General observations from the study: A later examination showed that TCR association rates differed by HLA locus, with DRB1 most and HLA-C fewest.

The CDR3 is made up of 16 amino acids. From germline, CDR1 is KGHSH and CDR2 LQKENI. The V and J ends lost 1 base and 0 bases respectively, with 12 bases between them. For this clone: The antigen remains unidentified.

PCR was performed using 60 Vbeta and 13 Jbeta primers. Sequenced by immunoSEQ multiplex PCR; TCRdb stores in-frame clones only, minus some. The specimen's table records under 200,000 clones. The source material was PBMCs. The receptor was derived from a young man in good health and CMV-seronegative. This chain connects TRBV18 to TRBJ1-1, with D maybe TRBD1 (5 bases). The CDR3 sequence is CASSPQGFSMNTEAFF. The CDR3 coding sequence is TGTGCCAGCTCACCACAGGGGTTTAGCATGAACACTGAAGCTTTCTTT.